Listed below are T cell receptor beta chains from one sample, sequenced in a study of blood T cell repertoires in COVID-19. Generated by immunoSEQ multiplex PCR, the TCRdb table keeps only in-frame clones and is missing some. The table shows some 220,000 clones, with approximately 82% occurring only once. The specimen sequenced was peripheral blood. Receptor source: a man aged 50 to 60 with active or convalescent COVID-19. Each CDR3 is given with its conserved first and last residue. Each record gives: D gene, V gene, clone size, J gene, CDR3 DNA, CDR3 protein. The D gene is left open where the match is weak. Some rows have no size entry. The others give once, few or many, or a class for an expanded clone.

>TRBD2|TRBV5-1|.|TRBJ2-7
TGCGCCAGCAGCTTGGAGACTAGCGCCTACTACGAGCAGTACTTC
CASSLETSAYYEQYF
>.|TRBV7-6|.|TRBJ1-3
TGTGCCAGCAGCTTAGGCGATGGACAGAAGCCTGGAAACACCATATATTTT
CASSLGDGQKPGNTIYF
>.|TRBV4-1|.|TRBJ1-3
TGCGCCAGCAGCCCCCCTACAGGGTTTGGAAACACCATATATTTT
CASSPPTGFGNTIYF
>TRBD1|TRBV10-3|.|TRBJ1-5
TGTGCCACCCGGAAGGGGGCAAGCAATCAGCCCCAGCATTTT
CATRKGASNQPQHF
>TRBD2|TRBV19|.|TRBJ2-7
TGTGCCAGTAGTCCCGGACTAGCGGGGCAAGCGGCAATCTCCTACGAGCAGTACTTC
CASSPGLAGQAAISYEQYF
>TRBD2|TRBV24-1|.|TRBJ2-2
TGTGCCACCAGTGACCCCAGCGGGAGTAACACCGGGGAGCTGTTTTTT
CATSDPSGSNTGELFF
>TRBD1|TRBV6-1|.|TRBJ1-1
TGTGCCAGCAGAGAAAGGGGGCTCCCACTGAACACTGAAGCTTTCTTT
CASRERGLPLNTEAFF
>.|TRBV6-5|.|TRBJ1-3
TGTGCCAGCAGTTACTCTTACTCGGGGTTTGGAAACACCATATATTTT
CASSYSYSGFGNTIYF
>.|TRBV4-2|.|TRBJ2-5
TGTGCCAGCAGCCAAGTTTTGGGGCAAGGGCGGGAGACCCAGTACTTC
CASSQVLGQGRETQYF
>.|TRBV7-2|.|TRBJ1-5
TGTGCCAGCAGCTTAGTGTCCAGGTCCAATCAGCCCCAGCATTTT
CASSLVSRSNQPQHF
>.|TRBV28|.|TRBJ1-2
TGTGCCAGCGAGGCTGCGGGGGATGGCTACACCTTC
CASEAAGDGYTF
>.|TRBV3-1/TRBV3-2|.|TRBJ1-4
TGTGCCAGCAGCCAACGATCTGAAGGAGGAGGGACTAATGAAAAACTGTTTTTT
CASSQRSEGGGTNEKLFF
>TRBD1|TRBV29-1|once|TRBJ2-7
TGCAGCGTTCGCGATGACAGGGCCTCCTACGAGCAGTACTTC
CSVRDDRASYEQYF
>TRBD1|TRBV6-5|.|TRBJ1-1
TGTGCCAGCAGTTACTCATTCAGGACAGGGGGAACTGAAGCTTTCTTT
CASSYSFRTGGTEAFF
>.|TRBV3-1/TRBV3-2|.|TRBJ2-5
TGTGCCAGCAGCCAAGATCTGGGGCCCGGAAAGACCCAGTACTTC
CASSQDLGPGKTQYF
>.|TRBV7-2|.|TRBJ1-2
TGTGCCAGCAGCTTAAAAAGGCACGGCAGGGGCTATGGCTACACCTTC
CASSLKRHGRGYGYTF
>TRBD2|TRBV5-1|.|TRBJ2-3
TGCGCCAGCAGCTTGGGACTAGCGGGGGAAGATACGCAGTATTTT
CASSLGLAGEDTQYF
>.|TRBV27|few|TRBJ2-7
TGTGCCAGCAGTTCGGACTATCGTTACTACGAGCAGTACTTC
CASSSDYRYYEQYF
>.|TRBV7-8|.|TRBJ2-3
TGTGCCAGCAGCTTATGGGCGGGAACAGATACGCAGTATTTT
CASSLWAGTDTQYF
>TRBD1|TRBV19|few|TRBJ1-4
TGTGCCAGTAGTTTACAGGGGGCTCGAGAAAAACTGTTTTTT
CASSLQGAREKLFF
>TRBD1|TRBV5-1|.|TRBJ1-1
TGCGCCAGCAGCTTGCAGGGGGGGAACACTGAAGCTTTCTTT
CASSLQGGNTEAFF
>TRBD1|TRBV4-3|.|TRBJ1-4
TGCGCCAGCAGCCAAACACACAGGGGTGAAAAACTGTTTTTT
CASSQTHRGEKLFF
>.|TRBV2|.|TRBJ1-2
TGTGCCAGCAGTGAGTTCGGGGGATCTAGGGGCTACACCTTC
CASSEFGGSRGYTF
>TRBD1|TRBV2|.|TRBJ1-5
TGTGCCAGCAGCGGACAGGAGGGCCAGCCCCAGCATTTT
CASSGQEGQPQHF
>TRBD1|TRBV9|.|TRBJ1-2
TGTGCCAGCAGCGCACAACAGGGGAATCATGGCTACACCTTC
CASSAQQGNHGYTF
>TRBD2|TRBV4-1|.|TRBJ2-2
TGCGCCAGCAGCCAAGATTTTAGCGGGGGGGCCCCCACCGGGGAGCTGTTTTTT
CASSQDFSGGAPTGELFF
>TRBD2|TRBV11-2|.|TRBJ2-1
TGTGCCAGCAGCAGCCTAGCGGGAGGGAGGAATGAGCAGTTCTTC
CASSSLAGGRNEQFF
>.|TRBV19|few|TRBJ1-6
TGTGCCAGTAAGGAGCGACAGCCTTCACCCCTCCACTTT
CASKERQPSPLHF
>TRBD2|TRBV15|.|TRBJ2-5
TGTGCCACCAGCACCGGGACTAGCGGGAGTCTAGAGACCCAGTACTTC
CATSTGTSGSLETQYF
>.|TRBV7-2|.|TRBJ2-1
TGTGCCAGCAGCTTAGGGCAGGCACAGTACAATGAGCAGTTCTTC
CASSLGQAQYNEQFF
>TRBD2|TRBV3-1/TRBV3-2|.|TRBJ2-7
TGTGCCAGCGGGACTAGCGGCTCCTACGAGCAGTACTTC
CASGTSGSYEQYF
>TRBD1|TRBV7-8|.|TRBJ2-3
TGTGCCAGCAGCTTCGACAGGGTACTGAAAGATACGCAGTATTTT
CASSFDRVLKDTQYF
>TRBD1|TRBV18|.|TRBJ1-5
TGTGCCAGCTCCGGGGACAGGGCGGGCAATCAGCCCCAGCATTTT
CASSGDRAGNQPQHF
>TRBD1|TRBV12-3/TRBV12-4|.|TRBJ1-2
TGTGCCAGCAGTTTAGGCAGGGGGGAAGGCTACACCTTC
CASSLGRGEGYTF
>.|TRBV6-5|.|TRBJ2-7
TGTGCCAGCAGCCGGGACACCTCCTACGAGCAGTACTTC
CASSRDTSYEQYF
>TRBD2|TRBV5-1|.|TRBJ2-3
TGCGCCAGCAGCTCCCGTCCTAGCGGGGTCGGTGGTACAGATACGCAGTATTTT
CASSSRPSGVGGTDTQYF
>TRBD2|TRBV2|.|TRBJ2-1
TGTGCCAGCAGTGAAACTAGCGGGGGGGCCCAGCAGTTCTTC
CASSETSGGAQQFF
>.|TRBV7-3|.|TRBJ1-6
TGTGCCAGCAGCTTATTCGGCGGTTCCAATTCACCCCTCCACTTT
CASSLFGGSNSPLHF
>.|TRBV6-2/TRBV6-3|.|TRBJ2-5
TGTGCCAGCAGTTACACCGGGACCAGCGGGGAGACCCAGTACTTC
CASSYTGTSGETQYF
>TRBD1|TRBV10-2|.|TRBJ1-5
TGCGCCAGCAGTAAAACAGGGGGGAATCAGCCCCAGCATTTT
CASSKTGGNQPQHF
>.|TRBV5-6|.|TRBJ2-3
TGTGCCAGCAGCTTGGCTGTGAGGGATACGCAGTATTTT
CASSLAVRDTQYF
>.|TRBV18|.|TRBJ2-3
TGTGCCAGCTCACCATTCGCTAGCGCCCCTGGGACAGATACGCAGTATTTT
CASSPFASAPGTDTQYF
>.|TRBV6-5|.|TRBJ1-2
TGTGCCAGCAGTTACCACAGGGCTGATGGCTACACCTTC
CASSYHRADGYTF
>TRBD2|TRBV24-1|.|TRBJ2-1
TGTGCCACCAGTGACCCCCGTCTAGCGGGGCGTTACAATGAGCAGTTCTTC
CATSDPRLAGRYNEQFF
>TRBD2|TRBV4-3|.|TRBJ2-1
TGCGCCAGCAGCCAAGAAGCGGGGCGGGGGGTCTCCTACAATGAGCAGTTCTTC
CASSQEAGRGVSYNEQFF
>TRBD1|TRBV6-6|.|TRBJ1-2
TGTGCCAGCAGACTAACTTCCGGGACAGCCTATGGCTACACCTTC
CASRLTSGTAYGYTF
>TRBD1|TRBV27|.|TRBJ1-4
TGTGCCAGCACCATAGGGACAGGGGTGAATGAAAAACTGTTTTTT
CASTIGTGVNEKLFF
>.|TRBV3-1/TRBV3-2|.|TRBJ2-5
TGTGCCAGCAGCCAAGATTGGGCGGGAAGAGAGACCCAGTACTTC
CASSQDWAGRETQYF
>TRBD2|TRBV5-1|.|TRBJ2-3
TGCGCCAGCAGCTTATCGGTAGCGGGGTTAGATACGCAGTATTTT
CASSLSVAGLDTQYF
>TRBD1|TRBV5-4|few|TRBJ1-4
TGTGCCAGCAGCTTGGCGGGACAGGCGAATGAAAAACTGTTTTTT
CASSLAGQANEKLFF
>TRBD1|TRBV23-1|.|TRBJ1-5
TGCGCCAGCACCCAAGAGGACAGGGGGCGAGGGGATCAGCCCCAGCATTTT
CASTQEDRGRGDQPQHF